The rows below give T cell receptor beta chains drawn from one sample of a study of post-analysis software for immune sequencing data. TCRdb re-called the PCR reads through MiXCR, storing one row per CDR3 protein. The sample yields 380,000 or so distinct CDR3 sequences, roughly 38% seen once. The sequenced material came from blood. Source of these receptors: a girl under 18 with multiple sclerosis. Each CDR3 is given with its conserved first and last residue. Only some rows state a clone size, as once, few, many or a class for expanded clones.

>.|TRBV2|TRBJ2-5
CASSGSVFGGSEETQYF
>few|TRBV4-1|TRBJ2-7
CASSLVKSYEQYF
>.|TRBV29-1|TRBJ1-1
CSVTGTVNTEAFF
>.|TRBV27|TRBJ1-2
CASRPLGDRGQNGYTF
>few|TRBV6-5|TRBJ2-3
CASSYPAAGDTQYF
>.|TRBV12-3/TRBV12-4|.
CASSPGQGGQETQFF
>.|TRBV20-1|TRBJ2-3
CSARGGLRTDTQYF
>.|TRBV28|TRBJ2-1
CASSLLTGTSGEVQFF
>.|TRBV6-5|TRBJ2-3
CASSYVTGGDTQYF
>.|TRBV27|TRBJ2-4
CASTGSKNIQYF
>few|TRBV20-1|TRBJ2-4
CSARGGGGENIQYF
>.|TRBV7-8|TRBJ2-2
CASSSPDRPGELFF
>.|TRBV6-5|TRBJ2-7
CASSQRTGGGNEQYF
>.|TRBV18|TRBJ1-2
CASSPMEGDYGYTF
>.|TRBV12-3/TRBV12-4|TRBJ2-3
CASSSDSSPQYF
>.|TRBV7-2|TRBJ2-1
CASSLLSGLGWESSYNEQFF
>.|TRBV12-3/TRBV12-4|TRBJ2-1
CANSPFSGVYNEQFF
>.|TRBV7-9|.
CASSSPMRGETQYF
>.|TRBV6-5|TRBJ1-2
CASSHSGGLGYGYTF
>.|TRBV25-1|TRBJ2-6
CASSEKFSGANVLTF
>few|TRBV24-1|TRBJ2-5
CATSDGTGPGETQYF
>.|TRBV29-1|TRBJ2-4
CSVETGGPLAKNIQYF
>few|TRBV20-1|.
CSAPLLGEQYF
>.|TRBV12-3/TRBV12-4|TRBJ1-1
CASRSLPGLLNTEAFF
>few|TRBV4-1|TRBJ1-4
CASSHPGGWEKLFF
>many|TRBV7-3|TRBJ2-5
CASSPRASGGETQYF
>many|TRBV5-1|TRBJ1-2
CASSTNTGTGGYGYTF
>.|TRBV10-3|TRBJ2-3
CAISESPRPLTDTQYF